The rows below give T cell receptor beta chains drawn from one sample of a study of T-cell memory formation after mild COVID-19. Using its own MiXCR run on the 5' RACE reads, TCRdb lists one record per CDR3 protein. The sample shows some 300,000 distinct CDR3 sequences, less than 25% of them seen only once. The sequenced sample was PBMCs or a T cell subset sorted from them (not recorded which). These receptors came from a young man who had mild COVID-19 (a few samples of this study predate the infection). Cell type and time point are not known. Each CDR3 is given with its conserved first and last residue. The D gene is left open where the match is weak. Rows give clone size only sometimes, using once, few, many, or a class for an expanded clone.

v_call: TRBV5-1; clone_size: medium-sized; d_call: -; j_call: TRBJ2-4; cdr3_nt: TGCGCCAGCAGCTTGGCTTTTGAGAAGGCAGCCAAAAACATTCAGTACTTC; cdr3_aa: CASSLAFEKAAKNIQYF
v_call: TRBV5-8; clone_size: -; d_call: TRBD1; j_call: TRBJ1-5; cdr3_nt: TGTGCCAGCAGAGCAGGGGGCGACTCTCAGCATTTT; cdr3_aa: CASRAGGDSQHF
v_call: TRBV12-3/TRBV12-4; clone_size: many; d_call: -; j_call: TRBJ1-5; cdr3_nt: TGTGCCAGCATGGGGAATCAGCCCCAGCATTTT; cdr3_aa: CASMGNQPQHF
v_call: TRBV5-4; clone_size: few; d_call: TRBD2; j_call: TRBJ2-3; cdr3_nt: TGTGCCAGCAGCTTGGGGCCACTAGCGGGGTCAGATACGCAGTATTTT; cdr3_aa: CASSLGPLAGSDTQYF
v_call: TRBV5-5; clone_size: -; d_call: -; j_call: TRBJ1-1; cdr3_nt: TGTGCCAGCAGCTTGGCCCACAGGAACACTGAAGCTTTCTTT; cdr3_aa: CASSLAHRNTEAFF
v_call: TRBV4-2; clone_size: -; d_call: TRBD1; j_call: TRBJ1-1; cdr3_nt: TGTGCCAGCAGCCAAGCGTTCGCAGGGGGTTATGGAGCTTTCTTT; cdr3_aa: CASSQAFAGGYGAFF
v_call: TRBV7-9; clone_size: -; d_call: TRBD1; j_call: TRBJ2-1; cdr3_nt: TGTGCCAGCAGCCCTCCCGGACAGGGTGCGATCTACAATGAGCAGTTCTTC; cdr3_aa: CASSPPGQGAIYNEQFF
v_call: TRBV5-1; clone_size: -; d_call: -; j_call: TRBJ2-1; cdr3_nt: TGCGCCAGCAGCCATGACGGGGAATCGTCCTACTACAATGAGCAGTTCTTC; cdr3_aa: CASSHDGESSYYNEQFF
v_call: TRBV6-5; clone_size: few; d_call: TRBD1; j_call: TRBJ2-1; cdr3_nt: TGTGCCAGCAGCCGGGGACAGAGAGAGTTCTTC; cdr3_aa: CASSRGQREFF
v_call: TRBV6-6; clone_size: -; d_call: -; j_call: TRBJ2-1; cdr3_nt: TGTGCCAGCAGTTTGGGGGGTAAGGAGCAGTTCTTC; cdr3_aa: CASSLGGKEQFF